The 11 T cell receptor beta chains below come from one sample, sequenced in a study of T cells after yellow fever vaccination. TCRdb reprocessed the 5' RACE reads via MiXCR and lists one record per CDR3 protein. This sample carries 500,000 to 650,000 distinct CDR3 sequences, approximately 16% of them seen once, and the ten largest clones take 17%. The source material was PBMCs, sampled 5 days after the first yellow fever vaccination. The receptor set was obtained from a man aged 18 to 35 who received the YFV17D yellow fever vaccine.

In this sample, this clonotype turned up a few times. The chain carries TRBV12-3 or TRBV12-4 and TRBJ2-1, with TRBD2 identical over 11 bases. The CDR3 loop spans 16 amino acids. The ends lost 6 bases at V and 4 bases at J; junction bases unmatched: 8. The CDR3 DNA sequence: TGTGCCAGCAGCGACACTCGACTAGCGGGGTACAATGAGCAGTTCTTC. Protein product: CASSDTRLAGYNEQFF.

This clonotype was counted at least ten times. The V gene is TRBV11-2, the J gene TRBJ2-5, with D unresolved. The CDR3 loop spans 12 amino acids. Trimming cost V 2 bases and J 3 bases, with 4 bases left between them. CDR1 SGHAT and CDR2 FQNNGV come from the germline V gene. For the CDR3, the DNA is TGTGCCAGCAGCTTACGGGAAGAGACCCAGTACTTC. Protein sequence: CASSLREETQYF.

The CDR3 protein is CASRPKYTGELFF. The CDR3 coding sequence is TGTGCCAGCAGGCCAAAATACACCGGGGAGCTGTTTTTT. The chain is built from TRBV7-9 and TRBJ2-2; D gene unclear. Trimming shortened V by 6 bases and J by 3 bases, and 8 bases separated the two germline ends. This CDR3 has 13 amino acids. CDR1 and CDR2 (germline): SEHNR, FQNEAQ (reference sequence).

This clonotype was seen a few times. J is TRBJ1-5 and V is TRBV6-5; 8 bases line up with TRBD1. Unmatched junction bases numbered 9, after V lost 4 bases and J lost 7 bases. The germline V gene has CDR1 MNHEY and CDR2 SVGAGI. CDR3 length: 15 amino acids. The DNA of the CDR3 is TGTGCCAGCAGTTCCGCAGGGGGCGGGCGGCAGCCCCAGCATTTT. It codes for CASSSAGGGRQPQHF.

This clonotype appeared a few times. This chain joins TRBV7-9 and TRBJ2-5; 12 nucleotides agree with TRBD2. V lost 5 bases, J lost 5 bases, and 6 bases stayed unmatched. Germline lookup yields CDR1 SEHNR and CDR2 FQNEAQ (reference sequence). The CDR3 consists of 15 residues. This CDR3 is CASSVLAGGVETQYF. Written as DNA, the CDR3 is TGTGCCAGCAGCGTACTAGCGGGGGGCGTGGAGACCCAGTACTTC.

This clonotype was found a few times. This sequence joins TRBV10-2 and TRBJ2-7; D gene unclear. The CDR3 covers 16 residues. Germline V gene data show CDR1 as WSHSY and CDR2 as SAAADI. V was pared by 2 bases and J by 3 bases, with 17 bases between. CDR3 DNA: TGCGCCAGCAGTGAGATTTGGGCCCCCGGTGGCTACGAGCAGTACTTC. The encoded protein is CASSEIWAPGGYEQYF.

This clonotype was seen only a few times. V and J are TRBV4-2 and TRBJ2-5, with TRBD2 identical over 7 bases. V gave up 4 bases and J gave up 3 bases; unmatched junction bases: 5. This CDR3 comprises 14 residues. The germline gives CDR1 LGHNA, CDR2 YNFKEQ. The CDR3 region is CASSPGRGEETQYF. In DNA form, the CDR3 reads TGTGCCAGCAGCCCCGGACGGGGGGAAGAGACCCAGTACTTC.

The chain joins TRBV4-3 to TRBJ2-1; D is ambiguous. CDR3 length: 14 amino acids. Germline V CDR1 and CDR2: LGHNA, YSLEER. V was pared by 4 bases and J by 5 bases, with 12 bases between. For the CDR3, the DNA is TGCGCCAGCAGCCTAAACGACGACCACAATGAGCAGTTCTTC. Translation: CASSLNDDHNEQFF.

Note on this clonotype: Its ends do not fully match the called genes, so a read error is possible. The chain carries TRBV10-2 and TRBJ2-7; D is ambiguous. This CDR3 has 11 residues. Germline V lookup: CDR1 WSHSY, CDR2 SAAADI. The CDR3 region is CASSGGLEEYF. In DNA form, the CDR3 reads TGCGCCAGCAGTGGTGGTCTCGAGGAGTACTTC.

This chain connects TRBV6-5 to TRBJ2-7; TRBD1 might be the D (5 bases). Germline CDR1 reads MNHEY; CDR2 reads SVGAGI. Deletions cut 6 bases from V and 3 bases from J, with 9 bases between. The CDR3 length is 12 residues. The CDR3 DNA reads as TGTGCCAGCAGCAAGGACAACTACGAGCAGTACTTC. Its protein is CASSKDNYEQYF.

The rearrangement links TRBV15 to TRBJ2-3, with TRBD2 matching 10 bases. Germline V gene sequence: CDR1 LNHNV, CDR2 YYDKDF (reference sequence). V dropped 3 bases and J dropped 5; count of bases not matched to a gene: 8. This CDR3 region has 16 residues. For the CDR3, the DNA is TGTGCCACCAGCAGGAAAGCGGGGGGGCTTGGAGATACGCAGTATTTT. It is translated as CATSRKAGGLGDTQYF.